Listed below are T cell receptor beta chains from one sample, sequenced in a study of tumor and adjacent non-tumor tissue in lung cancer. TCRdb fed the multiplex PCR reads into MiXCR, producing one record per CDR3 protein. The table has about 66,000 distinct CDR3 sequences, about 80% seen once. The sequencing input was lung tumor tissue. These receptors were collected from a man between 60 and 75 years old with non-small cell lung cancer. The CDR3 runs from the conserved cysteine through the conserved F or W. The D gene is left open where the match is weak. Clone size is given for some rows only: seen once, a few or many times, or a class if the clone is expanded.

j_gene	d_gene	v_gene	len	abundance	CDR3aa	CDR3nt
TRBJ2-2	TRBD1	TRBV6-1	16	NA	CVSSMGQGQNTGELLF	TGTGTCAGCAGTATGGGACAGGGGCAAAACACCGGGGAGCTGTTATTT
TRBJ2-2	TRBD2	TRBV20-1	15	many	CSASTSGMDLRELFF	TGCAGTGCCTCGACTAGCGGGATGGATCTCCGGGAGCTGTTTTTT
TRBJ1-2	NA	TRBV5-5	12	NA	CASRLGGYDYTF	TGTGCCAGCAGATTGGGGGGCTATGACTACACCTTC
TRBJ2-5	NA	TRBV6-2/TRBV6-3	16	NA	CASGYEGRAYQETQYF	TGTGCCAGCGGTTACGAAGGGCGGGCGTACCAAGAGACCCAGTACTTC
TRBJ1-1	NA	TRBV20-1	13	NA	CSDSWGRGTEAFF	TGCAGTGATAGTTGGGGGAGAGGCACTGAAGCTTTCTTT
TRBJ2-1	NA	TRBV12-3/TRBV12-4	15	NA	CASSFPQRYYNEQFF	TGTGCCAGCAGTTTCCCTCAGCGGTACTACAATGAACAGTTCTTC
TRBJ2-7	NA	TRBV29-1	12	many	CSVVYRADEQYF	TGCAGCGTTGTTTACAGGGCGGACGAGCAGTACTTC
TRBJ2-5	TRBD2	TRBV28	13	many	CASSLGTSGLQYF	TGTGCCAGCAGTTTAGGGACTAGCGGGTTACAGTACTTC
TRBJ2-7	TRBD1	TRBV6-6	15	medium-sized	CASSGGQGASYEQYF	TGTGCCAGCAGTGGGGGACAGGGGGCCTCCTACGAGCAGTACTTC
TRBJ2-3	NA	TRBV11-3	16	NA	CASNSGLADSTDTQYF	TGTGCCAGCAACTCCGGGCTGGCAGATAGCACGGATACGCAGTATTTT
TRBJ2-3	NA	TRBV6-5	14	NA	CASSYGYRTDTQRF	TGTGCCAGCAGTTATGGGTATCGCACAGATACGCAGCGTTTT
TRBJ1-2	NA	TRBV6-5	14	once	CASSHTIGDYGYAF	TGTGCCAGCAGTCACACGATTGGGGACTATGGCTACGCCTTC
TRBJ1-5	NA	TRBV16	15	NA	CASSQSNSVGQPQHF	TGTGCCAGCAGCCAAAGCAACTCGGTCGGTCAGCCCCAGCATTTT